Described below is a single T cell receptor beta chain sequence and its context. The data were taken from a study of identical twins. V shed 7 bases, J shed 7 bases, and the junction held 7 bases outside the gene matches. There are 16 residues in the CDR3. Germline V CDR1 and CDR2: KGHDR, SFDVKD. TCRdb re-called the 5' RACE reads with MiXCR, one entry per CDR3 protein. This table has around 650,000 distinct CDR3 sequences, 7.1% appearing once. Separately, the same data were catalogued under a study of yellow fever vaccine responses in identical twins.

Material for sequencing was PBMCs. The sequence was collected from a woman aged 18-29 years in good health. The chain joins TRBV24-1 to TRBJ2-1, with 15 bases lining up with TRBD2. CDR3 nucleotides: TGTGCCACCAGGGGCGGACTAGCGGGAGGGGGGAATGAGCAGTTCTTC. This translates into CATRGGLAGGGNEQFF.